This entry is about one T cell receptor beta chain. Its target is unknown. This sample was included in a study of cytomegalovirus exposure and HLA in healthy donors. Study findings and constraints: For TCR beta chains, V- and J-gene trimming was later linked to a missense DCLRE1C variant.

From germline, CDR1 is MNHEY and CDR2 SMNVEV (reference sequence). V was shortened by 6 bases and J by 2 bases, with 11 bases between the two germline ends. CDR3 size: 14 residues. Healthy donors of bone marrow made up the group. The PCR was carried out with 60 Vbeta primers and 13 Jbeta primers. Clones were read by immunoSEQ multiplex PCR, and TCRdb kept only the in-frame ones, dropping some. This sample contains approximately 110,000 clones. The TCR was taken from a man aged 45-65 years in good health and CMV-seronegative. The sample consisted of PBMCs. The chain is built from TRBV27 and TRBJ1-5, with D unresolved. The CDR3 here is CASRPNRGNQPQHF. The CDR3 DNA reads TGTGCCAGCAGGCCAAACAGAGGCAATCAGCCCCAGCATTTT.